This T cell receptor beta chain came from a study of blood T cell repertoires in COVID-19. Whole-study context: COVID-19 samples collected from the United States, Italy and Spain covered acute and convalescent phases.

Here immunoSEQ multiplex PCR was the method, and the copy in TCRdb shows in-frame clones only, minus some. The repertoire has around 300,000 clones, about 89% of them found once; the top ten carry over 2%. Sequenced input: peripheral blood. This sequence originates from a woman in her twenties or thirties with COVID-19, enrolled during active disease.

The chain's CDR3 is CASSLVSGTGGIELFF. The DNA of the CDR3 is TGTGCCAGCAGCTTAGTCTCCGGGACAGGGGGGATTGAACTGTTTTTT. The chain carries TRBV7-2 and TRBJ1-4, with TRBD1 identical over 11 bases. The V segment lost 1 base and the J segment 12 bases; nucleotides outside the gene matches: 10. The V gene's germline CDR1 is SGHTA and CDR2 FQGNSA. This CDR3 has 16 residues.